The 4 T cell receptor beta chains listed next were all sequenced from one sample in a study of human CD8 memory T cell subsets. It was UMI-labeled 5' RACE by which the TCR beta libraries were made. TCRdb re-called the 5' RACE reads, yielding one record per CDR3 amino acid sequence without DNA. This table holds 4,000 or so distinct CDR3 sequences. The material sequenced was CD8+ effector memory T cells (TEM) sorted from PBMCs. Subset of the sample: effector memory CD8 T cells, CCR7- CD45RO+ CD95+. Receptors were obtained from a human donor in good health.

The rearrangement uses TRBV4-1 and TRBJ1-5; the D call of TRBD1 rests on TCRdb alone, since no DNA is present to check it. This CDR3 contains 14 residues. In germline, CDR1 is MGHRA, CDR2 YSYEKL. The chain's CDR3 is CASSLPDTNQPQHF.

The V gene is TRBV20-1, the J gene TRBJ1-1. CDR3 length: 13 residues. Germline-derived CDR1 and CDR2 are DFQATT and SNEGSKA (reference sequence). CDR3 residues: CSARGHADTEAFF.

The chain uses TRBV11-3 and TRBJ2-7; no DNA is available, so the TRBD1 call from TCRdb remains unchecked. CDR3 length equals 13 residues. The germline CDR1 and CDR2 sequences are SGHNT and YENEEA. CDR3 region: CASSFEGGYEQYF.

The gene calls are TRBV18 and TRBJ2-3; as DNA is missing, the TRBD2 call by TCRdb cannot be tested. From germline, CDR1 is KGHSH and CDR2 LQKENI. The CDR3 covers 16 residues. CDR3 loop: CASSPWEAMGTDTQYF. Full variable domain (outside the CDR3, taken from reference TRBV18 and TRBJ2-3): NAGVMQNPRHLVRRRGQEARLRCSPMKGHSHVYWYRQLPEEGLKFMVYLQKENIIDESGMPKERFSAEFPKEGPSILRIQQVVRGDSAAYFCASSPWEAMGTDTQYFGPGTRLTVL.